This T cell receptor beta chain was identified in a study of blood T cell repertoires in COVID-19. Turning to the study itself: Sites in the United States, Italy and Spain provided acute and convalescent COVID-19 samples. PBMCs, B-cell-depleted T cells, or T cells were the source of the cDNA or gDNA that made up the material.

In the source study's methods: Estimates of nucleated cell counts were drawn from the amplification of reference gene primers. Some clones are missing from TCRdb's copy, which holds only in-frame ones; the method was immunoSEQ multiplex PCR. The V and J calls and clone size come from that table; D and trimming were worked out from the DNA. Here the sample spans roughly 69,000 clones, about 80% being singletons. The length of the CDR3 is 13 residues. Germline-derived CDR1 and CDR2 are SQVTM and ANQGSEA. Trimming left V 3 bases short and J 0 bases short, with 9 bases between. The V call is TRBV29-1, the J call TRBJ2-7; weak D call: TRBD2 (5 bases). The TCR sequence derives from a human donor in a cohort sampled during active COVID-19. Sequencing was performed on peripheral blood. CDR3 coding DNA: TGCAGCGTTGATTACGGGGACTCCTACGAGCAGTACTTC. Translating it yields CSVDYGDSYEQYF.